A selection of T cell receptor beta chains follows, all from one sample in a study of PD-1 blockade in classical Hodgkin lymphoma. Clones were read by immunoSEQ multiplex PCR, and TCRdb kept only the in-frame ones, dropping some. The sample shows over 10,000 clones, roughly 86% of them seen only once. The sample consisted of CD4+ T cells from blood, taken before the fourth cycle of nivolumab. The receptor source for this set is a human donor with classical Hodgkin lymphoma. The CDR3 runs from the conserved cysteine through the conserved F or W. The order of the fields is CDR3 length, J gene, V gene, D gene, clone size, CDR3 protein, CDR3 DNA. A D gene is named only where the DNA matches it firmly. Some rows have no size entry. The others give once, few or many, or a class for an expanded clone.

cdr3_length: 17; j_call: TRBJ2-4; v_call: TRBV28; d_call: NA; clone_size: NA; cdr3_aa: CASSTIRVRGTKNIQYF; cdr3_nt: TGTGCCAGCAGTACTATCAGGGTCCGGGGTACCAAAAACATTCAGTACTTC
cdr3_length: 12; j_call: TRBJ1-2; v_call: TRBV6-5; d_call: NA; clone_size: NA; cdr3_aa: CASSALEGIYTF; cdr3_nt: TGTGCCAGCAGTGCTCTGGAGGGGATCTACACCTTC
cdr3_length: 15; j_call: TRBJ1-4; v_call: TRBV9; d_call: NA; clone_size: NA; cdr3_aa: CASSVGVGPRPKLFF; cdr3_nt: TGTGCCAGCAGCGTAGGGGTGGGACCGCGCCCGAAACTGTTTTTT
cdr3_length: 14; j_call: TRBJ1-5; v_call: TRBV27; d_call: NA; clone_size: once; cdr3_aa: CASSTVAGSQPQHF; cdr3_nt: TGTGCCAGCTCTACCGTGGCAGGGTCTCAGCCCCAGCATTTT
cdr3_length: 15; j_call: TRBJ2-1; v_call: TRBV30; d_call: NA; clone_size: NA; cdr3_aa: CAWRTGLPSYNEQFF; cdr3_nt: TGTGCCTGGAGAACCGGGCTCCCGTCCTACAATGAGCAGTTCTTC
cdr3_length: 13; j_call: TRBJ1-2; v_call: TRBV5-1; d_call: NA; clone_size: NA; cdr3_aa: CASSLGTAYGYTF; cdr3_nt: TGCGCCAGCAGCTTGGGGACAGCCTATGGCTACACCTTC
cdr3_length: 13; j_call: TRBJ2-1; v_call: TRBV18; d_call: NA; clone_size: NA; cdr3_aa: CASSPQPAGEQFF; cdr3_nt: TGTGCCAGCTCACCTCAGCCAGCAGGTGAGCAGTTCTTC
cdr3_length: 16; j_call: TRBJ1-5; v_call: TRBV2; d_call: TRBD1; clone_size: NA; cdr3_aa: CASSGRGGHSNQPQHF; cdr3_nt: TGTGCCAGCAGTGGCAGGGGGGGGCATAGCAATCAGCCCCAGCATTTT
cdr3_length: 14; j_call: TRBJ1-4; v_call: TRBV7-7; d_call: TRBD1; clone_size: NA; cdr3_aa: CASSPGQGNEKLFF; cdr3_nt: TGTGCCAGCAGCCCCGGACAGGGAAACGAAAAACTGTTTTTT
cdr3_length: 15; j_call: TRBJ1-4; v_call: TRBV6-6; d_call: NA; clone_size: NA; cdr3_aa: CASRDGGATNEKLFF; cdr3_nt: TGTGCCAGCAGAGATGGGGGCGCAACTAATGAAAAACTGTTTTTT
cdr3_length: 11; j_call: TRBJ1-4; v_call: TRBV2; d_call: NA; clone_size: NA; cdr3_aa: CASRWTEKLFF; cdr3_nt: TGTGCCAGCAGGTGGACTGAAAAACTGTTTTTT
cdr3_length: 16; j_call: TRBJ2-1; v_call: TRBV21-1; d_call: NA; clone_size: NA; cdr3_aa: CASTLHGSFSYNEQFF; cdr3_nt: TGTGCCAGCACCCTACACGGTTCTTTCTCCTACAATGAGCAGTTCTTC
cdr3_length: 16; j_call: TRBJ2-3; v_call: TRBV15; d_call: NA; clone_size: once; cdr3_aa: CATSRAPGVITDTQYF; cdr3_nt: TGTGCCACCAGCAGAGCCCCAGGAGTAATCACAGATACGCAGTATTTT
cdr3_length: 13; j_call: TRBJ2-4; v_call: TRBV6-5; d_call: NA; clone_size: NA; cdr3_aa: CASTPVMGSIQYF; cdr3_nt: TGTGCCAGCACCCCCGTTATGGGGAGCATTCAGTACTTC
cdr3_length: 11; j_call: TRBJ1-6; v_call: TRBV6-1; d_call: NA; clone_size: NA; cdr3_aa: CASSIGSPLHF; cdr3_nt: TGTGCCAGTTCCATTGGTTCACCCCTCCACTTT
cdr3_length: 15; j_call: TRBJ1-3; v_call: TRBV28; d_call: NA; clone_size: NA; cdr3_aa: CASSLLSSSGNTIYF; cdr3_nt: TGTGCCAGCAGTCTTCTCTCCAGCTCTGGAAACACCATATATTTT
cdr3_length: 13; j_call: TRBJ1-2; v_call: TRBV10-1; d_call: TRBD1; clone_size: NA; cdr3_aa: CASSAGQGYGYTF; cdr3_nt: TGCGCCAGCAGTGCGGGACAGGGATATGGCTACACCTTC
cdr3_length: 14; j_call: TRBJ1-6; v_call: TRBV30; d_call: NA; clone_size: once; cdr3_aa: CAWEGPDYNSPLHF; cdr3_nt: TGTGCCTGGGAGGGTCCAGATTATAATTCACCCCTCCACTTT
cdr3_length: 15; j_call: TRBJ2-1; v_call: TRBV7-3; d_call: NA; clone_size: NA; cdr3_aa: CASSLDQGIYNEQFF; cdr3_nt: TGTGCCAGCAGCTTAGATCAAGGGATATACAATGAGCAGTTCTTC
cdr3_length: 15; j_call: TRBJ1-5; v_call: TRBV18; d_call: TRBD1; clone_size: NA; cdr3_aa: CASSPQGAFNQPQHF; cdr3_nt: TGTGCCAGCTCACCCCAGGGGGCGTTCAATCAGCCCCAGCATTTT
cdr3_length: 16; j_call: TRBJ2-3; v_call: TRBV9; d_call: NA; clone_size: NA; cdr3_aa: CASSVGTGSSTDTQYF; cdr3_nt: TGTGCCAGCAGCGTAGGTACAGGGTCTAGCACAGATACGCAGTATTTT
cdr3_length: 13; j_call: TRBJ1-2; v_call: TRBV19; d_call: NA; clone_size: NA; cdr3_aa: CASSIAGIYGYTF; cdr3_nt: TGTGCCAGTAGTATAGCTGGGATCTATGGCTACACCTTC
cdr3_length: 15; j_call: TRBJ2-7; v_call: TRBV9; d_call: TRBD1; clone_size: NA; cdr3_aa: CASSVGGTVNYEQYF; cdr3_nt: TGTGCCAGCAGCGTAGGAGGGACAGTTAACTACGAGCAGTACTTC
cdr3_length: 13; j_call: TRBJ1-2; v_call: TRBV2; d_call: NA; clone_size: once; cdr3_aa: CASSVKTALGRTF; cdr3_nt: TGTGCCAGCAGTGTAAAGACGGCTCTGGGTAGGACCTTC
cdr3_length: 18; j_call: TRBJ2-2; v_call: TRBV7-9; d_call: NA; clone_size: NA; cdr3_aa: CASSLAGGKPPNTGELFF; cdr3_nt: TGTGCCAGCAGCTTAGCGGGAGGAAAACCCCCGAACACCGGGGAGCTGTTTTTT
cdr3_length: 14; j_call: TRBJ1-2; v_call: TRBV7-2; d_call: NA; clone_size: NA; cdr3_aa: CASSLGREGYGYTF; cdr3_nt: TGTGCCAGCAGCTTGGGCAGGGAGGGCTATGGCTACACCTTC
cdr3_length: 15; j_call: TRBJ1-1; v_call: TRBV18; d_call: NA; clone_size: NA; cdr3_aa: CASSPARPKNTEAFF; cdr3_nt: TGTGCCAGCTCACCTGCCAGACCAAAGAACACTGAAGCTTTCTTT